This T cell receptor (beta chain) emerged from a study of post-analysis software for immune sequencing data. For the study at large: The disease courses covered relapsing-remitting, secondary progressive and progressive-relapsing multiple sclerosis. General observations from the study: Controls significantly exceeded multiple sclerosis patients in normalized Chao1 diversity. Relative to controls, patients had 4 or 5 TRBV segments at higher frequency, with TRBV5-6, TRBV5-1 and TRBV20-1 among these.

TCR beta libraries were prepared from cDNA with unique molecular identifiers. Researchers reported around 510,000 cDNA molecules coming from around 1 to 10 million T cells. TCRdb fed the PCR reads into MiXCR, producing one record per CDR3 protein. This sample has roughly 570,000 distinct CDR3 sequences; less than 40% occur once, and the top ten carry roughly 6%. As regards this clonotype: The antigen remains undetermined.

The CDR3 totals 12 residues. V gave up 4 bases and J gave up 4 bases, with 6 bases separating them. The receptor comes from a girl under 18 with multiple sclerosis. V and J are TRBV12-3 or TRBV12-4 and TRBJ2-3; no definite D call. Sequencing input: blood. CDR3 sequence (DNA): TGTGCCAGCAGTTCTAGAGCAGATACGCAGTATTTT. Translation: CASSSRADTQYF.